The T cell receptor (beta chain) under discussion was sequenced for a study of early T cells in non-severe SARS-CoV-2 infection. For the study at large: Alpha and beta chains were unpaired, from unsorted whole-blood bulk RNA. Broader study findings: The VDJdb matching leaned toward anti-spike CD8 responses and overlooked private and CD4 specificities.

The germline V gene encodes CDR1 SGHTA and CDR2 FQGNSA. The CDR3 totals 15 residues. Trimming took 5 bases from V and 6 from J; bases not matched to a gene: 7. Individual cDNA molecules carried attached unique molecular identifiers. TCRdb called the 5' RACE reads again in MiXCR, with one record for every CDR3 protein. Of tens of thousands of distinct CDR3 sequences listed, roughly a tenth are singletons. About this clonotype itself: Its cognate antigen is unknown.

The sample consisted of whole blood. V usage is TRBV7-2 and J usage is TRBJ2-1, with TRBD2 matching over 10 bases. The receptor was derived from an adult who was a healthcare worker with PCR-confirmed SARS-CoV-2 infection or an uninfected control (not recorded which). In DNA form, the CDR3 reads TGTGCCAGCAGCCCAAGGCTAGCGGGAGCCAATGAGCAGTTCTTC. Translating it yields CASSPRLAGANEQFF.